The 8 T cell receptor beta chains below were found in one sample sequenced in a study of CD8+ T cells in alopecia areata. cDNA reverse transcribed from extracted RNA served as the sequencing template. Repertoires were generated with immunoSEQ multiplex PCR, while TCRdb's copy carries only in-frame clones and drops some. This sample has 130,000 or so clones, with around 49% found just once. Specimen: CD8+ T cells sorted from blood, collected at week 0. The receptors were gathered from a human donor with alopecia areata.

This clone was found a few times. The chain combines TRBV29-1 with TRBJ1-2, with D perhaps matching TRBD1 (6 bases). Trimming removed 1 base at V and 3 bases at J, with 9 bases between. The germline V gene encodes CDR1 SQVTM and CDR2 ANQGSEA. The CDR3 has 13 amino acids. The CDR3 bases are TGCAGCGTTGAAGCTACAGGGTACTATGGCTACACCTTC. Protein: CSVEATGYYGYTF.

This clone was observed a handful of times. The rearrangement joins TRBV7-8 to TRBJ2-1, with TRBD2 matching 12 bases. The V segment lost 5 bases and the J segment 0 bases; nucleotides outside the gene matches: 8. Germline V lookup: CDR1 SGHVS, CDR2 FQNEAQ. The CDR3 spans 18 residues. CDR3 in amino acids: CASSARQGLAGSYNEQFF. The CDR3 region has the DNA TGTGCCAGCAGCGCACGCCAGGGACTAGCGGGCTCCTACAATGAGCAGTTCTTC.

V and J are TRBV29-1 and TRBJ2-7, with 7 positions matching TRBD2. Trimming at V came to 4 bases and at J to 4 bases, leaving 7 bases not matched to a gene. The germline CDR1 and CDR2 sequences are SQVTM and ANQGSEA. The CDR3 spans 13 residues. CDR3 in amino acids: CSVVGGRSYEQYF. The CDR3 DNA sequence: TGCAGCGTTGTGGGGGGGAGGTCATACGAGCAGTACTTC.

The gene calls are TRBV27 and TRBJ2-1, with TRBD2 as a possible D gene (7 bases). The CDR3 extends over 12 amino acids. The germline V gene has CDR1 MNHEY and CDR2 SMNVEV (reference sequence). V gave up 7 bases and J gave up 6 bases, with 10 bases separating them. The CDR3 loop reads CASTGGLNEQFF. In DNA, the CDR3 is TGTGCCAGCACCGGGGGGCTCAATGAGCAGTTCTTC.

This clone appeared a few times. The genes are TRBV15 and TRBJ1-2, with D possibly matching TRBD1 (5 bases). Germline V lookup: CDR1 LNHNV, CDR2 YYDKDF (reference sequence). Trimming pared 3 bases from V and 0 bases from J, leaving 11 bases between. CDR3 length equals 15 residues. The CDR3 protein is CATSSITGPNYGYTF. The CDR3 DNA is TGTGCCACCAGCAGCATAACAGGTCCTAACTATGGCTACACCTTC. The entire variable domain, with the rest obtained from reference TRBV15 and TRBJ1-2, is as follows: DAMVIQNPRYQVTQFGKPVTLSCSQTLNHNVMYWYQQKSSQAPKLLFHYYDKDFNNEADTPDNFQSRRPNTSFCFLDIRSPGLGDTAMYLCATSSITGPNYGYTFGSGTRLTVV.

About this clone: Other DNA sequences from this sample encode an identical CDR3 as well. The chain recombines TRBV30 with TRBJ1-5, with 8 bases aligning to TRBD1. CDR3 size: 13 residues. Trimming at V came to 2 bases and at J to 7 bases, leaving 4 bases not matched to a gene. Germline loops: CDR1 GTSNPN, CDR2 SVGIG (reference sequence). CDR3 nucleotides: TGTGCCTGGAGTCTAGGACAGGGACAGCCCCAGCATTTT. Translated: CAWSLGQGQPQHF.

This clone was found a few times. The rearrangement uses TRBV7-9 and TRBJ2-6, with unresolved D. Germline CDR1 SEHNR, CDR2 FQNEAQ (reference sequence). The CDR3 spans 18 residues. V lost 6 bases and J lost 0, with 18 bases in between. CDR3 in amino acids: CASSPGWGSPSGANVLTF. In DNA form, the CDR3 reads TGTGCCAGCAGTCCCGGCTGGGGTAGCCCCTCTGGGGCCAACGTCCTGACTTTC.

This chain uses TRBV7-9 with TRBJ1-4; no firm D call. The germline V gene has CDR1 SEHNR and CDR2 FQNEAQ (reference sequence). V was pared by 1 base and J by 6 bases, with 9 bases between. CDR3 length: 14 amino acids. CDR3 residues: CASSLGPMDEKLFF. In DNA, the CDR3 is TGTGCCAGCAGCTTAGGGCCCATGGATGAAAAACTGTTTTTT.